The 14 T cell receptor beta chains listed next were all sequenced from one sample in a study of cytomegalovirus exposure and HLA in healthy donors. In the PCR, 60 Vbeta and 13 Jbeta primers were used. This table comes from immunoSEQ multiplex PCR, and its TCRdb copy is limited to in-frame clones, with some not included. The table includes fewer than 100,000 clones, around 82% detected once. The sequenced sample consisted of PBMCs. The origin of the receptors is a woman aged 55-70 years in good health and CMV-seronegative.

The V call is TRBV29-1, the J call TRBJ1-1; tentative D call: TRBD1 (5 bases). The CDR3 runs to 12 residues. The V and J ends lost 6 bases and 4 bases respectively, with 12 bases between them. The germline gives CDR1 SQVTM, CDR2 ANQGSEA. The CDR3: CSVAGGSTEAFF. Here the CDR3 DNA reads TGCAGCGTGGCGGGGGGTAGCACTGAAGCTTTCTTT.

The rearrangement joins TRBV4-1 to TRBJ2-6; tentative D call: TRBD1 (5 bases). The V and J ends lost 6 bases and 0 bases respectively, with 12 bases between them. This CDR3 has 16 residues. Germline CDR1 and CDR2: MGHRA and YSYEKL. CDR3 DNA: TGCGCCAGCAGTCGCAACAGGCTCTCTGGGGCCAACGTCCTGACTTTC. Translation gives CASSRNRLSGANVLTF.

This sequence joins TRBV5-1 and TRBJ2-2, with 11 positions matching TRBD1. Germline values: CDR1 SGHRS, CDR2 YFSETQ. CDR3 size: 15 residues. The ends lost 3 bases at V and 5 bases at J; junction bases unmatched: 3. The CDR3 reads CASSSGTGGTGELFF. Here the CDR3 DNA reads TGCGCCAGCAGCTCCGGGACAGGGGGAACCGGGGAGCTGTTTTTT.

This clone was seen more than once but under ten times. V usage is TRBV29-1 and J usage is TRBJ2-1, with 10 positions matching TRBD2. V lost 4 bases, J lost 1 base, and 7 bases stayed unmatched. Per the germline V gene, CDR1 is SQVTM and CDR2 is ANQGSEA. The CDR3 has 16 amino acids. The CDR3 sequence: CSVAASGGISYNEQFF. As DNA, the CDR3 is TGCAGCGTTGCTGCTAGCGGGGGAATTTCCTACAATGAGCAGTTCTTC.

This rearrangement joins TRBV11-2 to TRBJ2-1, with 7 bases identical to TRBD2. The germline gives CDR1 SGHAT, CDR2 FQNNGV. This CDR3 region has 15 residues. V dropped 6 bases and J dropped 3; count of bases not matched to a gene: 8. The CDR3 spells CASSTGLGSYNEQFF. CDR3 bases: TGTGCCAGCAGTACTGGACTAGGGAGCTACAATGAGCAGTTCTTC.

This clone was seen once. V usage is TRBV5-1 and J usage is TRBJ2-7; TRBD1 might be the D (7 bases). The CDR3 runs 16 residues. The germline V gene has CDR1 SGHRS and CDR2 YFSETQ. V shed 6 bases and J shed 6 bases, with 25 bases lying between them. The CDR3 is CASKYGNQGGGPEQYF. CDR3 nucleotides: TGCGCCAGCAAATATGGGAATCAGGGGGGCGGGCCCGAGCAGTACTTC.

The chain employs TRBV11-2 and TRBJ2-7, with D uncertain. Trimming shortened V by 1 base and J by 0 bases, and 16 bases separated the two germline ends. The germline V gene has CDR1 SGHAT and CDR2 FQNNGV. This CDR3 spans 17 amino acids. CDR3 region: CASSLVWADTASYEQYF. In DNA form, the CDR3 reads TGTGCCAGCAGCTTAGTTTGGGCCGATACCGCCTCCTACGAGCAGTACTTC. Combining the CDR3 with reference TRBV11-2 and TRBJ2-7 gives the whole variable domain EAGVAQSPRYKIIEKRQSVAFWCNPISGHATLYWYQQILGQGPKLLIQFQNNGVVDDSQLPKDRFSAERLKGVDSTLKIQPAKLEDSAVYLCASSLVWADTASYEQYFGPGTRLTVT.

This chain links TRBV5-6 with TRBJ1-2, with D perhaps TRBD1 (5 bases). The CDR3 loop spans 16 amino acids. Trimming took off 4 bases at V and 2 bases at J, with 18 bases between the two ends. Germline V gives CDR1 SGHDT, CDR2 YYEEEE. The CDR3 loop reads CASSARGTAGNYGYTF. The CDR3 bases are TGTGCCAGCAGCGCCCGTGGGACGGCGGGGAACTATGGCTACACCTTC.

J is TRBJ1-1 and V is TRBV6-5, with D unclear. Germline V gene sequence: CDR1 MNHEY, CDR2 SVGAGI. The CDR3 totals 14 residues. The V end was cut by 0 bases, the J end by 14 bases, with 19 bases between. In DNA form, the CDR3 reads TGTGCCAGCAGTTACTCTGGACTGTCACGCGCCCTATTCTTT. Translating gives CASSYSGLSRALFF.

The V gene is TRBV5-1, the J gene TRBJ2-5, with TRBD2 as a possible D gene (5 bases). V was pared by 6 bases and J by 4 bases, with 19 bases between. This CDR3 spans 15 amino acids. CDR1 and CDR2 (germline): SGHRS, YFSETQ. The CDR3 DNA is TGCGCCAGCACCCCCTCCGGGGATCCGCTAGAGACCCAGTACTTC. Translated, it gives CASTPSGDPLETQYF.

The chain combines TRBV7-9 with TRBJ1-2, with a weak D call TRBD1 (5 bases). Trimming removed 2 bases at V and 2 bases at J, with 21 bases between. The CDR3 extends over 18 amino acids. The germline V gene has CDR1 SEHNR and CDR2 FQNEAQ (reference sequence). This CDR3 reads CASSLNMGGVAGNYGYTF. CDR3 nucleotides: TGTGCCAGCAGCTTAAACATGGGTGGAGTGGCAGGGAACTATGGCTACACCTTC.

V gene TRBV10-2 combines with J gene TRBJ2-3, with 7 bases aligning to TRBD2. This CDR3 contains 13 residues. Germline V gene sequence: CDR1 WSHSY, CDR2 SAAADI. The junction had 2 bases not matched to a gene; V was cut back by 6 bases and J by 2 bases. CDR3 coding DNA: TGCGCCAGCAGACTAGCGAACACAGATACGCAGTATTTT. Amino acid sequence: CASRLANTDTQYF.

The V gene is TRBV7-9, the J gene TRBJ1-2; the D gene is possibly TRBD1 (6 bases). Germline V gives CDR1 SEHNR, CDR2 FQNEAQ (reference sequence). Trimming took off 2 bases at V and 4 bases at J, with 14 bases between the two ends. The CDR3 totals 15 residues. This CDR3 is CASSLPTGSVYGYTF. CDR3 in DNA: TGTGCCAGCAGCTTACCCACAGGGTCCGTCTATGGCTACACCTTC.

The genes are TRBV25-1 and TRBJ2-7, with no clear D. Trimming stripped 8 bases from V and 3 bases from J, with 11 bases between. CDR3 length: 12 amino acids. CDR1 is MGHDK, CDR2 SYGVNS, per germline. CDR3 sequence: CASAHGFYEQYF. The CDR3 nucleotides read TGTGCCAGCGCGCACGGGTTCTACGAGCAGTACTTC.